Presented here are 10 T cell receptor beta chains from one specimen sequenced in a study of spatial heterogeneity in lung cancer. TCRdb used MiXCR to reprocess the 5' RACE reads, holding one entry per CDR3 protein. Here the sample spans approximately 40,000 distinct CDR3 sequences, around 5.5% being singletons. Time point in this sample: sample taken at primary tumor resection. The input material, whole RNA from tumor, nontumor lung or frozen PBMC, was sequenced unsorted. The sample here was PBMCs, taken at surgery. The receptors stem from a female donor with early-stage non-small cell lung cancer.

This clonotype was seen at least ten times. The CDR3 region has the DNA TGTGCCAGCAGTGTGTGGATCCAGACTAGCGGGGGGCTCAACGAGCAGTTCTTC. Its translation is CASSVWIQTSGGLNEQFF. The rearrangement links TRBV2 to TRBJ2-1, with 13 nucleotides matching TRBD2. The CDR3 sequence is 18 residues long. The germline V gene has CDR1 SNHLY and CDR2 FYNNEI. J lost 10 bases, V lost 4 bases, and 16 bases had no gene match.

This clonotype occurred many times. V gene TRBV27 combines with J gene TRBJ1-2, with TRBD1 identical over 7 bases. Germline V CDR1 and CDR2: MNHEY, SMNVEV (reference sequence). V was pared by 4 bases and J by 6 bases, with 2 bases of the junction left unmatched. The CDR3 spans 12 residues. In DNA form, the CDR3 reads TGTGCCAGCAGTTCGACAGGGAATGGCTACACCTTC. Its translation: CASSSTGNGYTF.

With regard to this clonotype: One end of the junction is discordant with germline, which a read error may explain. The V gene is TRBV19, the J gene TRBJ2-7; 8 positions agree with TRBD2. The CDR3 extends over 13 amino acids. Germline V gene lookup returns CDR1 LNHDA and CDR2 SQIVND (reference sequence). CDR3 region: CTSSQGLAYEQYF. The CDR3 bases are TGTACCAGTAGCCAAGGACTAGCTTACGAGCAGTACTTC.

The chain couples TRBV7-8 to TRBJ2-7; 8 bases are shared with TRBD1. With V trimmed by 5 bases and J by 4 bases, 13 bases remained unmatched. Germline CDR1 and CDR2: SGHVS and FQNEAQ. The length of the CDR3 is 16 residues. Here the CDR3 reads CASSVITGQVLYEQYF. The CDR3 DNA sequence: TGTGCCAGCAGCGTCATAACGGGACAGGTATTGTACGAGCAGTACTTC.

This clonotype has ten or more counts. The V gene is TRBV5-1, the J gene TRBJ2-1; 10 bases align to TRBD2. This CDR3 is built from 15 residues. Germline CDR1 SGHRS, CDR2 YFSETQ. Trimming took 0 bases from V and 6 from J; bases not matched to a gene: 3. CDR3 loop: CASSLVAGGFNEQFF. DNA for the CDR3: TGCGCCAGCAGCTTGGTAGCGGGGGGTTTCAATGAGCAGTTCTTC.

This chain joins TRBV2 and TRBJ2-3; maybe TRBD2 (5 bases). The CDR3 loop spans 16 amino acids. CDR1 and CDR2 (germline): SNHLY, FYNNEI. V lost 8 bases, J lost 0 bases, and 18 bases lay in between. CDR3 sequence (DNA): TGTGCCAGCGGACGTTCGAGTAGCGCGAGCACAGATACGCAGTATTTT. Protein: CASGRSSSASTDTQYF.

The genes are TRBV20-1 and TRBJ2-7, with a possible D match to TRBD1 (6 bases). Germline V gene sequence: CDR1 DFQATT, CDR2 SNEGSKA (reference sequence). Deletions cut 7 bases from V and 0 bases from J, with 10 bases between. The CDR3 spans 12 residues. Here the CDR3 DNA reads TGCAGTGTCGGGGACAACTCCTACGAGCAGTACTTC. The encoded protein is CSVGDNSYEQYF.

Comments on this clonotype: This may stem from a read error, because a much larger clone lies one nucleotide away. The chain has TRBV2 and TRBJ1-1; D remains unclear. Trimming took off 5 bases at V and 7 bases at J, with 14 bases between the two ends. Per the germline V gene, CDR1 is SNHLY and CDR2 is FYNNEI. The CDR3 extends over 13 amino acids. CDR3 amino acids: CASSTRGRGEAFF. CDR3 nucleotide sequence: TGTGCCAGCAGTACCCGAGGGCGGGGTGAAGCTTTCTTT. Full variable domain (outside the CDR3, taken from reference TRBV2 and TRBJ1-1): EPEVTQTPSHQVTQMGQEVILRCVPISNHLYFYWYRQILGQKVEFLVSFYNNEISEKSEIFDDQFSVERPDGSNFTLKIRSTKLEDSAMYFCASSTRGRGEAFFGQGTRLTVV.

In DNA, the CDR3 is TGCGCCAGCAGCCTGTCCTTAGCGGGGGCATACAATGAGCAGTTCTTC. Amino acid sequence: CASSLSLAGAYNEQFF. V and J are TRBV5-1 and TRBJ2-1, with 9 bases matching TRBD2. V gave up 4 bases and J gave up 4 bases; unmatched junction bases: 9. The CDR3 totals 16 residues. Germline CDR1 and CDR2: SGHRS and YFSETQ.

This clonotype was counted at least ten times. The chain uses TRBV7-2 and TRBJ2-1; possible D gene TRBD2, 5 bases. CDR1 and CDR2 (germline): SGHTA, FQGNSA. The CDR3 is 14 residues long. Trimming took off 4 bases at V and 0 bases at J, with 7 bases between the two ends. CDR3 amino acids: CASSSSLSYNEQFF. In DNA, the CDR3 is TGTGCCAGCAGCTCTAGCCTCTCCTACAATGAGCAGTTCTTC.